This T cell receptor beta chain is drawn from a study of blood T cells in healthy people across ages. CDR3 length equals 15 residues. V was pared by 3 bases and J by 5 bases, with 17 bases between. Germline V gives CDR1 MGHRA, CDR2 YSYEKL. Together with a sample-barcoded 5' primer, a J-beta primer mix was included in a second PCR lasting about 6 to 11 cycles. TCRdb redid the calling of the 5' RACE reads with MiXCR, one entry per CDR3 protein. Of about 1.4 million distinct CDR3 sequences listed, 45% to 70% are singletons. Sequenced sample: blood. The rearrangement uses TRBV4-1 and TRBJ2-7, with a weak D call TRBD2 (5 bases). The receptor was derived from a man aged 18-30 years in good health. CDR3 nucleotide sequence: TGCGCCAGCAGCCAGTTGAGACTACCCTTAAACGAGCAGTACTTC. Amino acids: CASSQLRLPLNEQYF.